A selection of T cell receptor beta chains follows, all from one sample in a study of cytomegalovirus exposure and HLA in healthy donors. TCRdb's table, derived via immunoSEQ multiplex PCR, lists solely in-frame clones and lacks some. The sample carries about 190,000 clones, around 82% recorded once. Sequenced sample: PBMCs. These receptors all come from a woman aged 25 to 39 in good health and CMV-seropositive. Both conserved end residues are trimmed from each CDR3. Each record gives: J gene, V gene, CDR3 protein.

>TRBJ2-5|TRBV6-6
ASSRTSLETQY
>TRBJ2-3|TRBV5-1
ASSLGLAEDTQY
>TRBJ2-7|TRBV5-1
ASSLGQVSSYEQY
>TRBJ1-2|TRBV28
ASSLGGQGITGSYT
>TRBJ1-5|TRBV6-6
ASSYSVPTWPQH
>TRBJ2-1|TRBV5-1
ASSFWGSGGEGEQF
>TRBJ2-1|TRBV5-6
ASSPPPGLRYNEQF
>TRBJ2-3|TRBV27
ASSLTGTDTQY
>TRBJ1-5|TRBV5-6
ASSLYTVPTAYSNQPQH
>TRBJ1-2|TRBV27
ASSLGTGYGYT
>TRBJ1-1|TRBV15
ATSRGRTKGIEAF
>TRBJ2-7|TRBV2
ASRDPGQGGYEQY
>TRBJ2-2|TRBV7-2
ASSSDRGTGELF
>TRBJ1-1|TRBV27
ASIHTGGVNTEAF
>TRBJ2-3|TRBV9
ASSALSGRGADTQY
>TRBJ2-2|TRBV9
ASSPHLAGDTGELF
>TRBJ2-7|TRBV4-2
ASSPPGAGATYEQY
>TRBJ1-4|TRBV18
ASSPRGNEKLF
>TRBJ2-2|TRBV5-1
ASSFGGTANTGELF
>TRBJ2-7|TRBV19
ASSGAGGKKYGYEQY
>TRBJ2-7|TRBV18
ASSTGSYYEQY
>TRBJ1-1|TRBV5-1
ASSLGTGFGTEAF
>TRBJ1-2|TRBV5-6
ASSIRDSGYT
>TRBJ2-1|TRBV7-2
ASSFQRGSYNEQF
>TRBJ2-5|TRBV4-2
ASSPLRGETQY
>TRBJ1-1|TRBV9
ASSVVGQGGWPNTEAF
>TRBJ1-1|TRBV5-1
ASSLVTGNRGYTEAF
>TRBJ2-7|TRBV5-5
ASSLGTGIEQY
>TRBJ2-3|TRBV6-1
ASSEAGGTDTQY
>TRBJ1-1|TRBV6-1
ASSYGGTEAF
>TRBJ2-2|TRBV7-9
ASSPSRPLAENTGELF
>TRBJ2-7|TRBV11-3
ASSLGAASGFSYEQY
>TRBJ2-1|TRBV29-1
SGGPPGDSYNEQF
>TRBJ2-2|TRBV7-8
ASRKTGDSTGELF
>TRBJ2-5|TRBV4-1
ASSQDRQETQY
>TRBJ2-7|TRBV5-1
ASSLGGVDGEQY
>TRBJ1-1|TRBV5-4
ASSKGLIPEAF
>TRBJ1-3|TRBV5-1
ASSLTGSSGNTIY
>TRBJ2-5|TRBV29-1
SVGEGGLTTQY
>TRBJ2-4|TRBV2
ASSEDRVGAKNIQY
>TRBJ1-6|TRBV7-3
ASSPGTTGYNSPLH
>TRBJ1-2|TRBV6-1
ASRMGQGNGYT
>TRBJ2-3|TRBV15
ATSQGLSAQSRDTQY
>TRBJ2-2|TRBV6-4
ASSELAGGPGELF
>TRBJ2-1|TRBV28
ASSSPRTYYNEQF
>TRBJ1-2|TRBV27
ASSPWGTGRDYGYT